One and the same sample provided the 7 T cell receptor beta chains below, sequenced in a study of T cells in Graves' hyperthyroidism and ophthalmopathy. Amplification of TCR beta CDR3 regions was performed using RNA transcripts as template. Using the HTBI primer set, a first-round RT-PCR was run on the TCR CDR3. TCRdb called the multiplex PCR reads again in MiXCR, with one record for every CDR3 protein. This table holds some 620,000 distinct CDR3 sequences, roughly 16% found once. Material: blood. The receptors come from a woman aged 25-40 years with Graves' hyperthyroidism.

This clonotype was observed a handful of times. V and J are TRBV9 and TRBJ1-2; D possibly corresponds to TRBD1 (5 bases). The CDR3 contains 13 residues. Looked up from germline, CDR1 is SGDLS and CDR2 is YYNGEE. The ends were cut back, 0 bases at V and 7 bases at J, with 10 bases in the middle. The CDR3 DNA reads as TGTGCCAGCAGCGTAGGCCAGGGCCGTGGCTACACCTTC. The encoded protein is CASSVGQGRGYTF.

This chain links TRBV7-9 with TRBJ1-2; 8 bases match TRBD1. The CDR3 spans 16 residues. Germline CDR1 and CDR2: SEHNR and FQNEAQ (reference sequence). V gave up 5 bases and J gave up 0 bases; unmatched junction bases: 8. The DNA of the CDR3 is TGTGCCAGCAGCCCCCAGGACAGGGTGACTAACTATGGCTACACCTTC. This sequence encodes CASSPQDRVTNYGYTF.

With respect to this clonotype: Being one base from a much bigger clone, this may be a read error. The chain couples TRBV20-1 to TRBJ2-7; no firm D call. Per the germline V gene, CDR1 is DFQATT and CDR2 is SNEGSKA (reference sequence). This CDR3 has 13 amino acids. The V gene lost 2 bases and the J gene lost 1 base, with 9 bases spanning the gap. In nucleotides, the CDR3 is TGCAGTGCTAGACATGACGATTCCTACGAGCAGTACTTC. Protein: CSARHDDSYEQYF.

Turning to this clonotype: A much larger clone differs from this one at a single base, so this may be a read error. V usage is TRBV15 and J usage is TRBJ2-5, with D maybe TRBD2 (6 bases). The J call could be wrong; TRBJ2-1 is a better fit for the DNA end. The CDR3 has 15 residues. Looked up from germline, CDR1 is LNHNV and CDR2 is YYDKDF (reference sequence). The CDR3 coding sequence is TGTGCCACCAGCAGAGATATCGCTACTCGGGAGACCCAGTTCTTC. Its translation is CATSRDIATRETQFF.

This clonotype was counted at least ten times. V gene TRBV6-1 combines with J gene TRBJ2-3; D may be TRBD2 (6 bases). Trimming took off 4 bases at V and 0 bases at J, with 14 bases between the two ends. The CDR3 consists of 16 residues. Germline-derived CDR1 and CDR2 are MNHNS and SASEGT. This CDR3 reads CASSANPGTSTDTQYF. In DNA form, the CDR3 reads TGTGCCAGCAGTGCCAACCCGGGGACTAGCACAGATACGCAGTATTTT.

This clonotype was recorded many times. The rearrangement uses TRBV27 and TRBJ2-3; TRBD1 aligns across 8 bases. The germline CDR1 and CDR2 sequences are MNHEY and SMNVEV (reference sequence). The CDR3 runs 15 residues. With V trimmed by 5 bases and J by 5 bases, 9 bases remained unmatched. The CDR3, as DNA: TGTGCCAGCAGTCCACAGGGGGTGTTACGAGATACGCAGTATTTT. It codes for CASSPQGVLRDTQYF.

The table lists this clonotype with a few counts. The V gene is TRBV4-1, the J gene TRBJ1-4; D is unclear. Per germline, CDR1 MGHRA and CDR2 YSYEKL. The CDR3 has 12 amino acids. The V end lost 4 bases, the J end lost 6 bases, and 6 bases lay between the germline ends. The CDR3 here is CASSRSYEKLFF. DNA for the CDR3: TGCGCCAGCAGCCGGTCGTATGAAAAACTGTTTTTT.